This record covers a single TCR beta chain. This clonotype was seen more than once but under ten times. Its antigen has not been determined. No base-level quality is on record; no much larger clone is a single base apart. The receptor library was made with PCR. DNA from cultured CD4+ T cells underwent TCR sequencing with the Oncomine TCR Beta short-read assay at the Johns Hopkins FTIC core. The QIAamp micro DNA kit was used to extract genomic DNA from the cultured CD4+ T cells. Oncomine TCR Beta libraries from cultured CD4+ T cells were pooled with unique dual indexes and sequenced on an Illumina iSeq 100. As for the original processing: Non-productive sequences were filtered out, and CDR3s that did not start with C, did not end with F or W, or were shorter than 7 amino acids were discarded. The MANAFEST web application identified antigen-specific clonotypes by comparing peptide-stimulated wells against reference wells and other culture wells. For a clone to be called positive, the clone needed an FDR below 0.05, an odds ratio above 5, and a productive frequency above 0.1% in at least two of three replicate wells. Cross-reactive clonotypes were defined as significantly expanded in both SARS-CoV-2 spike wells and at least one common cold coronavirus spike condition. Similarity between CDR3 sequences was evaluated in R version 3.6.1 using Levenshtein distances (stringdist) and unrooted phylogenetic trees (ape). TCRdb passed the public sequencing reads through fastp at Q25 and MiXCR, retaining productive beta sequences. Under each unique CDR3 protein, matching rows form one entry showing the most common genes and DNA. These V and J calls derive from TCRdb rather than the authors' analysis. The sample profile shows some 20,000 distinct CDR3 sequences; 40% to 50% of them were found once. The ten most abundant clones make up 19% of the sample.

The intended sense of this specimen's treatment or condition label: approximately 10-day PBMC culture with coronavirus spike peptide pools or control peptides (ViraFEST assay). The ViraFEST assay was used in the study, in which antigen-specific T cells were expanded with peptide pools and expanded clonotypes were subsequently identified by TCR sequencing. Negative nucleocapsid antibody tests before and after vaccination confirmed that the healthy vaccine recipients had no prior SARS-CoV-2 infection. Each well held 2.2 million or so PBMCs cultured in IMDM containing about 5% human AB serum and approximately 10 IU/ml IL-2, with 8 to 10 ug/ml peptide pools added. Half of the culture medium was replaced with fresh IL-2-containing medium on days 3 and 7. CD4+ T cells were isolated after roughly nine days of culture through negative selection using the EasySep CD4+ T cell isolation kit. PBMCs were separated from whole blood using Ficoll-Paque Plus gradient centrifugation and then either used fresh or cryopreserved at -140C. In general, triplicate wells were set up for every culture condition.

This entry belongs to a study of vaccination and CD4 T cells after COVID-19 (dated by TCRdb to the early 2020s). At the level of the whole study: The convalescent cohort comprised six males and four females, including two Hispanic individuals, seven Caucasians, two Asians and one multiracial person. Each participant got two doses of either the Pfizer-BioNTech BNT162b2 vaccine (n=8) or the Moderna mRNA-1273 vaccine (n=2). Post-COVID blood samples were collected from convalescent patients a median of approximately 93 days after diagnosis, with a range of roughly 30 to 161 days. The time from the second vaccine dose to post-vaccine blood sampling had a median of roughly 77 days and ranged from about 14 to 241 days. The cultures were stimulated with overlapping spike peptide pools from SARS-CoV-2 and from the common cold coronaviruses HCoV-NL63, HCoV-OC43 and HCoV-229E. As controls, cultures received a CEFX viral epitope pool (the positive control), an HIV-1 Nef peptide pool (the negative control), or no peptide at all. In more than eight COVID-19 convalescent patients and a few infection-naive healthy vaccine recipients, researchers compared the spike-specific CD4+ TCR repertoire from before mRNA vaccination with the repertoire from after. The investigation overall reported the following: Of the vaccine-specific clones in convalescent patients, 304 of 307, or nearly all, reacted only to SARS-CoV-2 spike and did not cross-react with common cold coronaviruses. Among the post-vaccine SARS-CoV-2-reactive clones in convalescent patients, a median 86.3% showed up only after vaccination, which suggests vaccine-specific priming. The number of convalescent patients in the study was relatively small, and the study did not examine early timepoints following natural infection. The median count of SARS-CoV-2-reactive clonotypes went up from some 23 after infection to more than 30 after vaccination, although the change was not significant.

CDR1 and CDR2 are drawn from the germline V gene: MNHNS, SASEGT. Trimmed from V: 5 bases; trimmed from J: 5 bases; junction bases lacking a gene match: 2. Including cysteine and phenylalanine, the CDR3 has 12 amino acids. Only CDR3 DNA remains: 36 bases, in frame from the first base. Sample: CD4+ T cells from blood, cultured in vitro, taken before SARS-CoV-2 vaccination. The sequence joins TRBV6-1 to TRBJ1-1; TRBD1 fits 7 bases in the junction. The sequence was collected from a human donor who received a COVID-19 vaccine. CDR3 sequence: CASSRQGTEAFF. The DNA sequence reads TGTGCCAGCAGTCGACAGGGAACTGAAGCTTTCTTT.